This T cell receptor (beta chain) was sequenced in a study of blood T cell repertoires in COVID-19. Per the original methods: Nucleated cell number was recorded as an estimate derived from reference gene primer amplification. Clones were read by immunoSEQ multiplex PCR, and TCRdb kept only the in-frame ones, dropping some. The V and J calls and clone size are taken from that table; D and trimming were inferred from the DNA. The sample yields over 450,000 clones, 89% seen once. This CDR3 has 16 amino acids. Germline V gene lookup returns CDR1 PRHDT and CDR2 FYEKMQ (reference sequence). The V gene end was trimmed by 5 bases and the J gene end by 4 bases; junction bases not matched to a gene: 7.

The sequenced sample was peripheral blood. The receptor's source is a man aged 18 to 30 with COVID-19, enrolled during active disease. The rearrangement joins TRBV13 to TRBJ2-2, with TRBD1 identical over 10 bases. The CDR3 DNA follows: TGTGCCAGCAGCAGAAGACAGGGGGCGAGCACCGGGGAGCTGTTTTTT. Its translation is CASSRRQGASTGELFF.